The 32 T cell receptor beta chains given below trace back to one sample, sequenced in a study of CD8+ T cells in alopecia areata. Treatment here: oral pan-JAK inhibitor, 5-10 mg twice daily. As the sequencing template, cDNA was produced by extracting RNA and reverse transcribing it. Measured with immunoSEQ multiplex PCR; TCRdb has only the in-frame clones, and not every one. Among about 190,000 clones, around 50% were seen once, and the ten largest hold around an eighth. The sequenced sample was CD8+ T cells sorted from blood, obtained at week 24, from a patient treated with tofacitinib. These receptors were taken from a human donor with alopecia areata.

There are a few counts of this clone. The chain recombines TRBV29-1 with TRBJ2-2; D is unclear. Per germline, CDR1 SQVTM and CDR2 ANQGSEA. With 5 bases removed from V and 7 bases from J, the gap between germline ends came to 11 bases. The CDR3 covers 12 residues. CDR3 DNA sequence: TGCAGCGTTCTATCCGGGTACGGGGAGCTGTTTTTT. Translating gives CSVLSGYGELFF.

The chain combines TRBV4-1 with TRBJ2-5, with D perhaps matching TRBD1 or TRBD2 (6 bases each). This CDR3 is 14 amino acids long. V lost 1 base and J lost 5, with 11 bases in between. Germline values: CDR1 MGHRA, CDR2 YSYEKL. Here the CDR3 reads CASSQGQGGETQYF. CDR3 coding DNA: TGCGCCAGCAGCCAAGGTCAAGGGGGGGAGACCCAGTACTTC.

This clone has only a few counts. The chain combines TRBV6-1 with TRBJ2-5; perhaps TRBD1 as D (6 bases). From germline, CDR1 is MNHNS and CDR2 SASEGT. Trimming removed 6 bases from V and 5 bases from J, with 19 bases in between. The CDR3 runs to 15 residues. CDR3: CASSGSTGSVETQYF. In DNA form, the CDR3 reads TGTGCCAGCAGCGGCTCGACAGGCTCTGTGGAGACCCAGTACTTC.

The chain uses TRBV9 and TRBJ1-2; a possible D gene is TRBD1 (6 bases). The germline CDR1 and CDR2 sequences are SGDLS and YYNGEE. V shed 3 bases and J shed 7 bases, with 13 bases lying between them. The CDR3 extends over 13 amino acids. CDR3 sequence (DNA): TGTGCCAGCAGCGCTACAGGGCCGGCTGGCTACACCTTC. It specifies CASSATGPAGYTF.

The chain recombines TRBV27 with TRBJ2-5, with TRBD1 as a possible D gene (5 bases). The CDR3 is 15 residues long. Germline lookup yields CDR1 MNHEY and CDR2 SMNVEV (reference sequence). V was pared by 4 bases and J by 1 base, with 13 bases between. This chain's CDR3 is CASSSRRDFQETQYF. The CDR3 bases are TGTGCCAGCAGTTCCCGCAGGGATTTCCAAGAGACCCAGTACTTC.

CDR3 region: CASSIGDRPGYSNQPQHF. In DNA, the CDR3 is TGTGCCAGTAGTATAGGGGACAGGCCAGGGTATAGCAATCAGCCCCAGCATTTT. V is TRBV19 and J is TRBJ1-5; 8 nucleotides match TRBD1. The CDR3 loop spans 18 amino acids. Germline V CDR1 and CDR2: LNHDA, SQIVND (reference sequence). J lost 0 bases, V lost 1 base, and 8 bases had no gene match.

The chain carries TRBV13 and TRBJ1-2, with D unresolved. The ends were cut back, 3 bases at V and 4 bases at J, with 12 bases in the middle. Germline V gene data show CDR1 as PRHDT and CDR2 as FYEKMQ (reference sequence). The CDR3 loop spans 14 amino acids. This CDR3 reads CASSFGNIGYGYTF. CDR3 coding DNA: TGTGCCAGCAGCTTTGGGAACATTGGCTATGGCTACACCTTC.

The rearrangement uses TRBV7-9 and TRBJ1-6; D unclear. This CDR3 spans 15 amino acids. Germline lookup yields CDR1 SEHNR and CDR2 FQNEAQ (reference sequence). V was cut by 1 base and J by 14 bases, with 18 bases left in between. The CDR3 sequence is CASSLGGGSTRSLHF. CDR3 in DNA: TGTGCCAGCAGCTTAGGCGGAGGCTCGACCAGGTCCCTCCACTTT.

In this sample, this clone turned up a few times. The V gene is TRBV7-6, the J gene TRBJ2-7; D may be TRBD1 (5 bases). Trimming shortened V by 4 bases and J by 6 bases, and 13 bases separated the two germline ends. The CDR3 length is 13 residues. CDR1 and CDR2 from the germline V gene are SGHVS and FNYEAQ. CDR3 nucleotide sequence: TGTGCCAGCAGCTCGACAAGGGGTTCCGAGCAGTACTTC. It is translated as CASSSTRGSEQYF.

This clone was detected only a few times. CDR3 sequence (DNA): TGTGCCACCCGACAGGGAGGAGAGACCCAGTACTTC. It encodes CATRQGGETQYF. This rearrangement joins TRBV7-9 to TRBJ2-5; D perhaps matches TRBD1 (7 bases). The length of the CDR3 is 12 residues. Between the trimmed V and J ends, which lost 10 bases and 4 bases, there was a span of 13 bases. Looked up from germline, CDR1 is SEHNR and CDR2 is FQNEAQ (reference sequence).

The V call is TRBV4-1, the J call TRBJ2-3; 9 bases line up with TRBD2. The junction had 6 bases not matched to a gene; V was cut back by 1 base and J by 4 bases. The CDR3 loop spans 16 amino acids. CDR1 MGHRA and CDR2 YSYEKL come from the germline V gene. CDR3 in amino acids: CASSQVLRGGADTQYF. The CDR3 nucleotides read TGCGCCAGCAGCCAAGTGTTGCGGGGGGGGGCAGATACGCAGTATTTT.

The genes are TRBV6-1 and TRBJ1-1; 7 positions agree with TRBD1. Losses at the gene ends were 0 bases for V and 0 bases for J; bases not matched to a gene: 7. This CDR3 has 17 residues. The germline gives CDR1 MNHNS, CDR2 SASEGT. CDR3 protein: CASSEAWIDRVNTEAFF. The CDR3 DNA sequence: TGTGCCAGCAGTGAAGCCTGGATAGACAGGGTGAACACTGAAGCTTTCTTT.

This clone was found a few times. The chain couples TRBV9 to TRBJ1-4, with D possibly TRBD1 on 5 matching bases. Trimming pared 7 bases from V and 4 bases from J, leaving 11 bases between. The germline V gene has CDR1 SGDLS and CDR2 YYNGEE. The CDR3 loop spans 13 amino acids. CDR3 in amino acids: CASAGTDNEKLFF. In nucleotides, the CDR3 is TGTGCCAGCGCCGGGACGGATAATGAAAAACTGTTTTTT. Full variable domain (outside the CDR3, taken from reference TRBV9 and TRBJ1-4): DSGVTQTPKHLITATGQRVTLRCSPRSGDLSVYWYQQSLDQGLQFLIQYYNGEERAKGNILERFSAQQFPDLHSELNLSSLELGDSALYFCASAGTDNEKLFFGSGTQLSVL.

The J gene is TRBJ1-3, the V gene TRBV2; the D is unclear. The CDR3 extends over 13 amino acids. CDR1 is SNHLY and CDR2 is FYNNEI in the germline V gene. Trimming removed 8 bases at V and 0 bases at J, with 8 bases between. CDR3 in DNA: TGTGCCAGCCCCCCAAGCTCTGGAAACACCATATATTTT. Translated: CASPPSSGNTIYF.

The V and J genes are TRBV27 and TRBJ1-6, with D possibly being TRBD1 (5 bases). The V and J ends lost 0 bases and 9 bases respectively, with 9 bases between them. Germline V CDR1 and CDR2: MNHEY, SMNVEV (reference sequence). CDR3 length equals 14 residues. CDR3 sequence reads: CASSLSGAVSPLHF. The CDR3 bases are TGTGCCAGCAGTTTATCAGGGGCAGTTTCACCCCTCCACTTT.

This clone was seen a handful of times. This chain links TRBV23-1 with TRBJ1-2, with D perhaps matching TRBD1 (5 bases). TRBV23-1 is reported as an ORF; its role is uncertain. The V end lost 0 bases, the J end lost 3 bases, and 26 bases lay between the germline ends. The CDR3 runs 20 residues. As DNA, the CDR3 is TGCGCCAGCAGTCAATCCTCTAATATCGCCATTCGTGGGACCGACTATGGCTACACCTTC. It specifies CASSQSSNIAIRGTDYGYTF.

This clone was observed a few times. In nucleotides, the CDR3 is TGTGCCTGGAGTGTAACGGTACACGAGCAGTACTTC. It specifies CAWSVTVHEQYF. This chain joins TRBV30 and TRBJ2-7; D not resolved. V was clipped by 0 bases and J by 5 bases, with 8 bases between them. The CDR3 length is 12 residues. Per germline, CDR1 GTSNPN and CDR2 SVGIG (reference sequence). The entire variable domain, with the rest obtained from reference TRBV30 and TRBJ2-7, is as follows: SQTIHQWPATLVQPVGSPLSLECTVEGTSNPNLYWYRQAAGRGLQLLFYSVGIGQISSEVPQNLSASRPQDRQFILSSKKLLLSDSGFYLCAWSVTVHEQYFGPGTRLTVT.

The J gene is TRBJ2-2, the V gene TRBV7-9, with D perhaps being TRBD1 or TRBD2 (6 bases each). Trimming took off 5 bases at V and 0 bases at J, with 13 bases between the two ends. Germline assignment: CDR1 SEHNR and CDR2 FQNEAQ (reference sequence). The CDR3 totals 16 residues. The CDR3 here is CASSLRDMTNTGELFF. The CDR3 DNA reads as TGTGCCAGCAGCCTGCGGGACATGACGAACACCGGGGAGCTGTTTTTT.

The table lists this clone with a count of one. The chain is built from TRBV7-9 and TRBJ1-2; possible D gene TRBD1, 6 bases. V was cut by 6 bases and J by 1 base, with 24 bases left in between. Germline V CDR1 and CDR2: SEHNR, FQNEAQ (reference sequence). The CDR3 runs 18 residues. The CDR3, as DNA: TGTGCCAGCAGAATGCCGGGACAATGGGCCGTAGGTAACTATGGCTACACCTTC. It yields the protein CASRMPGQWAVGNYGYTF.

The gene calls are TRBV19 and TRBJ2-7; D tentatively reads TRBD1 or TRBD2 (6 bases each). V lost 5 bases, J lost 3 bases, and 23 bases lay in between. This CDR3 region has 17 residues. Germline V CDR1 and CDR2: LNHDA, SQIVND (reference sequence). The CDR3 protein is CASSSGFGVEGGYEQYF. CDR3 bases: TGTGCCAGTAGTTCTGGGTTCGGGGTAGAGGGGGGCTACGAGCAGTACTTC.

The rearrangement uses TRBV18 and TRBJ2-3; D is ambiguous. Germline V gives CDR1 KGHSH, CDR2 LQKENI. Trimming pared 0 bases from V and 1 base from J, leaving 8 bases between. The length of the CDR3 is 15 residues. CDR3 loop: CASSPPRSRTDTQYF. DNA of the CDR3: TGTGCCAGCTCACCACCGCGGAGTCGCACAGATACGCAGTATTTT. Full variable domain (remainder filled in from reference TRBV18 and TRBJ2-3): NAGVMQNPRHLVRRRGQEARLRCSPMKGHSHVYWYRQLPEEGLKFMVYLQKENIIDESGMPKERFSAEFPKEGPSILRIQQVVRGDSAAYFCASSPPRSRTDTQYFGPGTRLTVL.

This clone was detected only a few times. The V gene is TRBV15, the J gene TRBJ2-1; D remains ambiguous. The CDR3 spans 12 residues. V lost 5 bases to trimming and J lost 6 bases, with 8 bases between them. Germline V gives CDR1 LNHNV, CDR2 YYDKDF (reference sequence). The CDR3 sequence is CATSQAFNEQFF. Here the CDR3 DNA reads TGTGCCACCAGCCAGGCGTTCAATGAGCAGTTCTTC.

Concerning this clone itself: The junction and the germline gene differ at one end; a read error may be behind it. The chain recombines TRBV29-1 with TRBJ2-3, with 11 bases that match TRBD2. This CDR3 is 12 amino acids long. Germline assignment: CDR1 SQVTM and CDR2 ANQGSEA. The CDR3 loop is CSVEPIAGGLGF. CDR3 DNA sequence: TGCAGCGTTGAACCAATAGCGGGGGGGCTAGGGTTT.

This chain connects TRBV27 to TRBJ2-2; TRBD2 might be the D (5 bases). V shed 11 bases and J shed 3 bases, with 28 bases lying between them. Germline loops: CDR1 MNHEY, CDR2 SMNVEV (reference sequence). The CDR3 totals 18 residues. In DNA, the CDR3 is TGTGCCGCCTCGGCCGTAGAGGGCCCCTCTTGGGACACCGGGGAGCTGTTTTTT. It codes for CAASAVEGPSWDTGELFF.

This chain connects TRBV2 to TRBJ1-1; TRBD1 might be the D (6 bases). The CDR3 runs 15 residues. Trimming left V 8 bases short and J 0 bases short, with 16 bases between. From germline, CDR1 is SNHLY and CDR2 FYNNEI. This CDR3 reads CASGGRGVMNTEAFF. The CDR3, as DNA: TGTGCCAGCGGGGGCAGGGGTGTAATGAACACTGAAGCTTTCTTT.

The chain combines TRBV25-1 with TRBJ1-1; D is unclear. The CDR3 loop spans 12 amino acids. Germline V CDR1 and CDR2: MGHDK, SYGVNS. V lost 5 bases to trimming and J lost 2 bases, with 6 bases between them. CDR3 protein: CASSFPNTEAFF. CDR3 bases: TGTGCCAGCAGTTTCCCTAACACTGAAGCTTTCTTT.

This clone has just a few counts. This chain joins TRBV4-1 and TRBJ2-7, with 10 bases matching TRBD1. Germline V gene lookup returns CDR1 MGHRA and CDR2 YSYEKL. Germline trimming cut 6 bases from V and 2 bases from J; bases unmatched to any gene: 7. The CDR3 is 15 amino acids. CDR3 residues: CASRDFDRGPYEQYF. CDR3 coding DNA: TGCGCCAGCAGAGATTTCGACAGGGGGCCCTACGAGCAGTACTTC.

Concerning this clone: At the DNA level, this CDR3 is encoded by other sequences in the same sample as well. The chain recombines TRBV7-2 with TRBJ2-1; D remains ambiguous. The CDR3 covers 13 residues. The germline gives CDR1 SGHTA, CDR2 FQGNSA. Trimming removed 7 bases at V and 4 bases at J, with 11 bases between. The CDR3 DNA sequence: TGTGCCAGCATTGGAACGAATTACAATGAGCAGTTCTTC. This gives the protein CASIGTNYNEQFF.

The chain joins TRBV28 to TRBJ1-6; a possible D gene is TRBD1 (6 bases). The CDR3 contains 15 residues. Trimming removed 5 bases from V and 11 bases from J, with 19 bases in between. Germline V lookup: CDR1 MDHEN, CDR2 SYDVKM. CDR3 amino acids: CASSHRASPQPPLHF. CDR3 DNA: TGTGCCAGCAGTCACAGGGCCTCACCACAACCACCCCTCCACTTT. Variable domain in full (rest from reference TRBV28 and TRBJ1-6): DVKVTQSSRYLVKRTGEKVFLECVQDMDHENMFWYRQDPGLGLRLIYFSYDVKMKEKGDIPEGYSVSREKKERFSLILESASTNQTSMYLCASSHRASPQPPLHFGNGTRLTVT.

The chain links TRBV2 to TRBJ2-5, with D possibly matching TRBD2 (6 bases). This CDR3 is 14 amino acids long. V shed 6 bases and J shed 4 bases, with 15 bases lying between them. Looked up from germline, CDR1 is SNHLY and CDR2 is FYNNEI. CDR3 in amino acids: CASSLRDWRETQYF. In nucleotides, the CDR3 is TGTGCCAGCAGCCTCCGGGACTGGAGAGAGACCCAGTACTTC.

This clone was seen only a few times. The chain's CDR3 is CASSRTRGTGELFF. CDR3 bases: TGTGCCAGCAGCCGGACTAGGGGAACCGGGGAGCTGTTTTTT. The chain joins TRBV11-2 to TRBJ2-2; TRBD2 matches 7 bases. Germline trimming cut 5 bases from V and 5 bases from J; bases unmatched to any gene: 5. The CDR3 sequence is 14 residues long. Germline V gene sequence: CDR1 SGHAT, CDR2 FQNNGV. Full variable domain (outside the CDR3, taken from reference TRBV11-2 and TRBJ2-2): EAGVAQSPRYKIIEKRQSVAFWCNPISGHATLYWYQQILGQGPKLLIQFQNNGVVDDSQLPKDRFSAERLKGVDSTLKIQPAKLEDSAVYLCASSRTRGTGELFFGEGSRLTVL.

This clone has only a few counts. The V and J genes are TRBV29-1 and TRBJ1-6; D not certain. V lost 0 bases to trimming and J lost 14 bases, with 11 bases between them. From germline, CDR1 is SQVTM and CDR2 ANQGSEA. The CDR3 extends over 12 amino acids. In nucleotides, the CDR3 is TGCAGCGTTGAAGATCGCCAAGGGACCCTCCACTTT. Amino acid sequence: CSVEDRQGTLHF.